This TCR beta chain was documented in a study of spatial heterogeneity in lung cancer. Study background: More beta-chain than alpha-chain sequences were consistently detected. Raw sequencing reads included, on average, more than eight appearances of each unique TCR and UMI combination.

This sample's time point: sample taken at primary tumor resection. Unsorted whole RNA samples from tumor, nontumor lung or frozen PBMC were sequenced. This clonotype was seen a few times. The CDR3 length is 18 residues. The ends lost 0 bases at V and 2 bases at J; junction bases unmatched: 13. Per germline, CDR1 SGHRS and CDR2 YFSETQ. The presence of a unique molecular identifier marked each TCR cDNA molecule. Each CDR3 protein gets one entry after TCRdb re-called the 5' RACE reads with MiXCR. The sample carries around 89,000 distinct CDR3 sequences, 9.5% to 15% recorded once. This TCR derives from a male donor with early-stage non-small cell lung cancer. Here the sequenced sample was PBMCs, taken at surgery. V is TRBV5-1 and J is TRBJ2-7; 8 bases fit TRBD2. For the CDR3, the DNA is TGCGCCAGCAGCTTGGACGGGGGGGGCCTCCCGAGCCCCTACGAGCAGTACTTC. Translation gives CASSLDGGGLPSPYEQYF.